Sequencing of this T cell receptor (beta chain) was carried out in a study of control samples from healthy donors and cancer patients. Clones were sequenced by immunoSEQ multiplex PCR, and TCRdb holds only the in-frame ones, with some missing. The sample has approximately 100,000 clones; over 75% are singletons. J gave up 1 base and V 5 bases, and 8 bases lay outside the gene matches. Per germline, CDR1 MNHNY and CDR2 SVGAGI (reference sequence). The CDR3 has 18 residues. Material: blood. V gene TRBV6-6 combines with J gene TRBJ2-2; 12 nucleotides align to TRBD2. The TCR originated in a woman in her 40s in good health. The CDR3 loop reads CASSPSTSGGGNTGELFF. DNA of the CDR3: TGTGCCAGCAGTCCCTCGACTAGCGGGGGAGGGAACACCGGGGAGCTGTTTTTT.